Following are 13 T cell receptor beta chains from one sample sequenced in a study of shared clonotypes between healthy human individuals. Sequencing was performed with immunoSEQ multiplex PCR; in TCRdb, only in-frame clones are kept and a portion is missing. The sample consists of 2 million to 2.5 million clones, approximately 94% of them appearing once. Material for sequencing was naive CD4+ T cells sorted from blood. Subset defined: CD45RA+ positively selected. The receptors shown here come from a man aged 18 to 30 in good health.

V is TRBV5-1 and J is TRBJ2-4; TRBD2 agrees at 9 bases. The CDR3 contains 17 residues. CDR1 is SGHRS, CDR2 YFSETQ, per germline. The trim removed 4 bases at V and 0 bases at J, leaving 8 bases unmatched. The CDR3 DNA sequence: TGCGCCAGCAGCCCCCGGGCTAGCGGGGCAGCCAAAAACATTCAGTACTTC. Translation: CASSPRASGAAKNIQYF.

This clone was recorded once. This chain joins TRBV9 and TRBJ2-2, with TRBD2 matching 7 bases. In germline, CDR1 is SGDLS, CDR2 YYNGEE. Trimming took 5 bases from V and 6 from J; bases not matched to a gene: 10. The CDR3 extends over 15 amino acids. This chain's CDR3 is CASRLADNSPGELFF. For the CDR3, the DNA is TGTGCCAGCAGGCTAGCGGACAACTCCCCCGGGGAGCTGTTTTTT.

A word on this clone: The same CDR3 arises from other DNA sequences in this sample as well. The genes are TRBV11-3 and TRBJ2-7; the D gene is possibly TRBD2 (6 bases). This CDR3 has 13 amino acids. The germline gives CDR1 SGHNT, CDR2 YENEEA. V dropped 2 bases and J dropped 4 bases, with 9 bases sitting between them. The CDR3 loop is CASSLSGGYEQYF. The CDR3 region has the DNA TGTGCCAGCAGCTTATCTGGGGGGTACGAGCAGTACTTC.

The CDR3 DNA is TGTGCCATCAGTGGGCCCTCACCAGGGGCCACAGATACGCAGTATTTT. It codes for CAISGPSPGATDTQYF. V gene TRBV10-3 combines with J gene TRBJ2-3; D is possibly TRBD1 (6 bases). The CDR3 sequence is 16 residues long. Trimming cost V 4 bases and J 2 bases, with 16 bases left between them. Per the germline V gene, CDR1 is ENHRY and CDR2 is SYGVKD.

CDR3 bases: TGTGCCAGCAGTTTAGGGCAGCGTTACGAGCAGTACTTC. Translating it yields CASSLGQRYEQYF. The chain has TRBV28 and TRBJ2-7, with D unresolved. Trimming stripped 2 bases from V and 4 bases from J, with 9 bases between. Germline lookup yields CDR1 MDHEN and CDR2 SYDVKM. This CDR3 region has 13 residues. The full variable domain, with the rest looked up from reference TRBV28 and TRBJ2-7, is DVKVTQSSRYLVKRTGEKVFLECVQDMDHENMFWYRQDPGLGLRLIYFSYDVKMKEKGDIPEGYSVSREKKERFSLILESASTNQTSMYLCASSLGQRYEQYFGPGTRLTVT.

The chain carries TRBV4-1 and TRBJ1-2, with a weak D call TRBD1 (5 bases). Germline loops: CDR1 MGHRA, CDR2 YSYEKL. Trimming cost V 0 bases and J 7 bases, with 15 bases left between them. This CDR3 region has 15 residues. The CDR3 here is CASSQDLAGRSGYTF. In DNA, the CDR3 is TGCGCCAGCAGCCAAGATTTGGCAGGGCGTTCTGGCTACACCTTC.

J is TRBJ2-2 and V is TRBV12-5; D possibly corresponds to TRBD2 (6 bases). Germline loops: CDR1 LGHNT, CDR2 FRNRAP. Trimming removed 1 base at V and 0 bases at J, with 9 bases between. The CDR3 contains 16 residues. CDR3 region: CASGLGSSANTGELFF. The CDR3 nucleotides read TGTGCTAGTGGTTTGGGGTCTAGCGCGAACACCGGGGAGCTGTTTTTT.

V and J are TRBV18 and TRBJ1-3, with D unresolved. V lost 6 bases and J 1 base, leaving 25 bases between the germline ends. This CDR3 spans 19 amino acids. Germline V lookup: CDR1 KGHSH, CDR2 LQKENI. The CDR3 reads CASSSPVRREAISGNTIYF. CDR3 in DNA: TGTGCCAGCTCCAGCCCGGTTCGACGGGAGGCTATTTCTGGAAACACCATATATTTT.

For this clone: Other DNA sequences within the sample encode an identical CDR3. J is TRBJ1-6 and V is TRBV30, with D perhaps matching TRBD1 (6 bases). Germline V gives CDR1 GTSNPN, CDR2 SVGIG (reference sequence). Deletions cut 5 bases from V and 10 bases from J, with 15 bases between. This CDR3 spans 13 amino acids. DNA for the CDR3: TGTGCCTGGGGACTCCAGGGGAACTCACCCCTCCACTTT. Translation: CAWGLQGNSPLHF.

This clone has just one count. The chain has TRBV9 and TRBJ2-5, with 7 bases aligning to TRBD1. There are 15 residues in the CDR3. V gave up 0 bases and J gave up 4 bases; unmatched junction bases: 6. CDR1 SGDLS and CDR2 YYNGEE come from the germline V gene. CDR3 nucleotide sequence: TGTGCCAGCAGCGTAGAGGGGACAGTGGTAGAGACCCAGTACTTC. This translates into CASSVEGTVVETQYF.

The V and J genes are TRBV7-6 and TRBJ2-2; no firm D call. CDR1 and CDR2 (germline): SGHVS, FNYEAQ. Trimming took 5 bases from V and 7 from J, leaving 8 bases between them. This CDR3 is built from 12 residues. CDR3 protein: CASSLSLGELFF. As DNA, the CDR3 is TGTGCCAGCAGCCTAAGTCTCGGGGAGCTGTTTTTT.

With regard to this clone: This CDR3 is also generated by other DNA sequences in the sample. This rearrangement joins TRBV11-2 to TRBJ2-7; no clear D gene. Germline-derived CDR1 and CDR2 are SGHAT and FQNNGV. The CDR3 consists of 12 residues. V was pared by 0 bases and J by 6 bases, with 6 bases between. CDR3 coding DNA: TGTGCCAGCAGCTTAGATGGTTCCGAGCAGTACTTC. Its translation is CASSLDGSEQYF.

The V and J genes are TRBV2 and TRBJ2-3, with 13 bases lining up with TRBD2. Germline values: CDR1 SNHLY, CDR2 FYNNEI. Trimming took 7 bases from V and 8 from J; bases not matched to a gene: 15. The CDR3 length is 17 residues. CDR3 residues: CASNRDGGLAGDGTQYF. The CDR3 nucleotides are TGTGCCAGCAACCGGGACGGAGGACTAGCGGGGGATGGTACGCAGTATTTT.